One sample yielded the 22 T cell receptor beta chains listed below, sequenced in a study of neoadjuvant anti-PD-1 for oral cavity cancer (dated by TCRdb to the early 2020s). Interpreted using the paper, the time point label stands for: after neoadjuvant nivolumab, at surgical resection. The library was generated by the immunoSEQ multiplex PCR assay. The source is immuneACCESS, and TCRdb retained only in-frame sequences with V and J called. Part of the clones is not carried over; for the studies checked, unresolved V genes explain less than half of this, and the remainder is unexplained. The sample table shows 8,300 or so clones, and approximately 70% are seen once. The ten biggest clones cover about 3% of the sample. The starting material was PBMCs, obtained after nivolumab (anti-PD-1) treatment. These receptors were obtained from a person aged 40 to 85 with oral cavity squamous cell carcinoma.

The chain employs TRBV9 and TRBJ1-2; D is perhaps TRBD1 (6 bases). The CDR3 length is 14 residues. CDR1 SGDLS and CDR2 YYNGEE come from the germline V gene. V was pared by 0 bases and J by 6 bases, with 12 bases between. The CDR3 is CASSVDPGADGYTF. Written as DNA, the CDR3 is TGTGCCAGCAGCGTAGATCCGGGGGCGGATGGCTACACCTTC.

The V gene is TRBV2, the J gene TRBJ2-5; D unclear. The V gene lost 2 bases and the J gene lost 2 bases, with 6 bases spanning the gap. The CDR3 length is 13 residues. From germline, CDR1 is SNHLY and CDR2 FYNNEI. The CDR3 loop reads CASSEFFQETQYF. The CDR3 DNA follows: TGTGCCAGCAGTGAATTCTTTCAAGAGACCCAGTACTTC. The entire variable domain, with the rest obtained from reference TRBV2 and TRBJ2-5, is as follows: EPEVTQTPSHQVTQMGQEVILRCVPISNHLYFYWYRQILGQKVEFLVSFYNNEISEKSEIFDDQFSVERPDGSNFTLKIRSTKLEDSAMYFCASSEFFQETQYFGPGTRLLVL.

The CDR3 loop reads CASSLGAVTRDEQYF. The CDR3 DNA reads TGTGCCAGCAGCTTGGGGGCAGTGACGAGGGACGAGCAGTACTTC. This chain links TRBV5-8 with TRBJ2-7; possibly TRBD2 for D (5 bases). The CDR3 totals 15 residues. V was trimmed by 0 bases and J by 5 bases, leaving 15 bases between them. Germline assignment: CDR1 SGHTS and CDR2 YDEGEE.

CDR3 sequence reads: CASSLLASTYNEQFF. Here the CDR3 DNA reads TGTGCCAGCAGCTTATTGGCTAGCACCTACAATGAGCAGTTCTTC. This rearrangement joins TRBV11-1 to TRBJ2-1; a weak D match, TRBD2 (5 bases). The CDR3 is made up of 15 amino acids. Trimming left V 2 bases short and J 2 bases short, with 10 bases between. In germline, CDR1 is SGHAT, CDR2 FQDESV (reference sequence).

This sequence joins TRBV11-3 and TRBJ1-5; 7 positions match TRBD1. Trimming at V came to 0 bases and at J to 0 bases, leaving 11 bases not matched to a gene. The CDR3 length is 19 residues. Germline CDR1 is SGHNT and CDR2 is YENEEA. This CDR3 reads CASSLERGGPNYSNQPQHF. CDR3 bases: TGTGCCAGCAGCTTAGAGAGAGGGGGCCCGAATTATAGCAATCAGCCCCAGCATTTT.

The chain joins TRBV5-6 to TRBJ2-3, with TRBD1 as a possible D gene (5 bases). Germline lookup yields CDR1 SGHDT and CDR2 YYEEEE. Trimming removed 0 bases at V and 1 base at J, with 9 bases between. CDR3 length equals 15 residues. The CDR3 spells CASSLDLGGTDTQYF. As DNA, the CDR3 is TGTGCCAGCAGCTTGGATTTAGGGGGCACAGATACGCAGTATTTT.

The gene calls are TRBV28 and TRBJ2-3; D is perhaps TRBD2 (5 bases). V was pared by 10 bases and J by 7 bases, with 18 bases between. This CDR3 contains 13 residues. The germline CDR1 and CDR2 sequences are MDHEN and SYDVKM. Here the CDR3 DNA reads TGTGCCACCCCAGGTGGCCCCGGGAATACGCAGTATTTT. As protein: CATPGGPGNTQYF.

V gene TRBV7-2 combines with J gene TRBJ1-4; weak D call: TRBD1 (5 bases). Germline V gene lookup returns CDR1 SGHTA and CDR2 FQGNSA. This CDR3 contains 15 residues. The V and J ends lost 6 bases and 6 bases respectively, with 17 bases between them. This CDR3 reads CASRRNGGNDEKLFF. The CDR3 nucleotides read TGTGCCAGCAGACGCAATGGGGGTAATGATGAAAAACTGTTTTTT.

The V and J genes are TRBV6-1 and TRBJ1-2, with D maybe TRBD1 (6 bases). The germline V gene encodes CDR1 MNHNS and CDR2 SASEGT. V lost 5 bases and J 3 bases, leaving 13 bases between the germline ends. This CDR3 has 14 residues. CDR3 loop: CASSIQGQDYGYTF. In nucleotides, the CDR3 is TGTGCCAGCAGTATACAGGGTCAAGACTATGGCTACACCTTC.

J is TRBJ2-4 and V is TRBV21-1; the table's D call, TRBD1, has no DNA check behind it. TRBV21-1 is a recognized pseudogene. CDR3 length equals 13 residues. The CDR3 DNA reads TGTGCCAGAGAGACATTAGCCAAAAACATTCAGTACTTC. Translated, it gives CARETLAKNIQYF.

The chain couples TRBV5-4 to TRBJ1-5; D not certain. With 2 bases removed from V and 1 base from J, the gap between germline ends came to 10 bases. Germline V gene data show CDR1 as SGHNT and CDR2 as YYREEE (reference sequence). The CDR3 consists of 15 residues. CDR3 residues: CASSLGGRSNQPQHF. The CDR3 DNA follows: TGTGCCAGCAGCTTAGGAGGGCGAAGCAATCAGCCCCAGCATTTT.

The rearrangement joins TRBV7-2 to TRBJ2-2, with TRBD1 matching over 9 bases. Trimming at V came to 6 bases and at J to 3 bases, leaving 2 bases not matched to a gene. This CDR3 contains 14 residues. The germline V gene has CDR1 SGHTA and CDR2 FQGNSA. The CDR3: CASRTGGYTGELFF. The CDR3 nucleotides are TGTGCCAGCAGGACAGGGGGGTACACCGGGGAGCTGTTTTTT.

The rearrangement links TRBV5-1 to TRBJ2-1; D call uncertain. Per germline, CDR1 SGHRS and CDR2 YFSETQ. V gave up 2 bases and J gave up 0 bases, with 9 bases separating them. The CDR3 is made up of 15 amino acids. The CDR3 sequence: CASSLVSSSYNEQFF. The CDR3 nucleotides are TGCGCCAGCAGCTTAGTAAGTAGCTCCTACAATGAGCAGTTCTTC.

The chain recombines TRBV5-4 with TRBJ2-7; TRBD1 aligns across 9 bases. The germline V gene has CDR1 SGHNT and CDR2 YYREEE (reference sequence). This CDR3 contains 14 residues. Unmatched junction bases numbered 4, after V lost 0 bases and J lost 6 bases. The CDR3 DNA reads as TGTGCCAGCAGCTTGGCTCACAGGGGGCGCGAGCAGTACTTC. As protein: CASSLAHRGREQYF.

The chain combines TRBV14 with TRBJ1-1, with TRBD1 matching 10 bases. CDR1 and CDR2 from the germline V gene are SGHDN and FVKESK. Unmatched junction bases numbered 12, after V lost 1 base and J lost 4 bases. This CDR3 spans 18 amino acids. CDR3 residues: CASSQGWATGGLGTEAFF. DNA for the CDR3: TGTGCCAGCAGCCAAGGTTGGGCGACAGGGGGCCTGGGCACTGAAGCTTTCTTT.

The chain employs TRBV6-1 and TRBJ2-7, with 9 bases that match TRBD2. V was clipped by 5 bases and J by 2 bases; unmatched bases: 7. The CDR3 covers 15 residues. The germline V gene has CDR1 MNHNS and CDR2 SASEGT. CDR3 protein: CASSPLAGTTYEQYF. The CDR3 bases are TGTGCCAGCAGTCCACTAGCGGGCACGACCTACGAGCAGTACTTC.

V usage is TRBV19 and J usage is TRBJ2-5, with 8 nucleotides matching TRBD2. The CDR3 totals 15 residues. Germline values: CDR1 LNHDA, CDR2 SQIVND (reference sequence). V trimming: 2 bases; J trimming: 4 bases; junction bases outside the gene matches: 6. In nucleotides, the CDR3 is TGTGCCAGTAGTATAATAAGCGGGGGTTCAGAGACCCAGTACTTC. This sequence encodes CASSIISGGSETQYF.

The chain uses TRBV7-2 and TRBJ2-1; no reliable D call. CDR3 length: 14 amino acids. Germline CDR1 is SGHTA and CDR2 is FQGNSA. V lost 5 bases and J lost 2, with 10 bases in between. Written as DNA, the CDR3 is TGTGCCAGCAGCGATGCCGGCCCCTACAATGAGCAGTTCTTC. It is translated as CASSDAGPYNEQFF. Complete variable domain (other parts from reference TRBV7-2 and TRBJ2-1): GAGVSQSPSNKVTEKGKDVELRCDPISGHTALYWYRQSLGQGLEFLIYFQGNSAPDKSGLPSDRFSAERTGGSVSTLTIQRTQQEDSAVYLCASSDAGPYNEQFFGPGTRLTVL.

V usage is TRBV28 and J usage is TRBJ2-3; 11 nucleotides align to TRBD1. The CDR3 spans 15 residues. Trimming removed 1 base from V and 6 bases from J; junction bases left unmatched: 3. Per germline, CDR1 MDHEN and CDR2 SYDVKM. CDR3 sequence: CASSLSDRGRDTQYF. CDR3 sequence (DNA): TGTGCCAGCAGTTTATCGGACAGGGGGCGGGATACGCAGTATTTT.

The CDR3 is CASSIRTGTDSPLHF. The CDR3 DNA sequence: TGTGCCAGCAGCATACGGACAGGGACTGATTCACCCCTCCACTTT. The rearrangement uses TRBV7-2 and TRBJ1-6, with 8 positions matching TRBD1. The germline V gene encodes CDR1 SGHTA and CDR2 FQGNSA. V trimming: 5 bases; J trimming: 8 bases; junction bases outside the gene matches: 8. There are 15 residues in the CDR3. The full variable domain, completed using reference TRBV7-2 and TRBJ1-6, is GAGVSQSPSNKVTEKGKDVELRCDPISGHTALYWYRQSLGQGLEFLIYFQGNSAPDKSGLPSDRFSAERTGGSVSTLTIQRTQQEDSAVYLCASSIRTGTDSPLHFGNGTRLTVT.

The chain uses TRBV7-9 and TRBJ2-3; TRBD1 matches 7 bases. Trimming removed 5 bases from V and 3 bases from J; junction bases left unmatched: 5. This CDR3 has 14 amino acids. The germline V gene encodes CDR1 SEHNR and CDR2 FQNEAQ (reference sequence). CDR3 in amino acids: CASSLGGYTDTQYF. The CDR3 DNA reads TGTGCCAGCAGCCTAGGGGGCTATACAGATACGCAGTATTTT.

This clone was detected only a few times. The V gene is TRBV6-1, the J gene TRBJ1-5, with a weak D call TRBD1 (6 bases). Germline loops: CDR1 MNHNS, CDR2 SASEGT. V lost 6 bases to trimming and J lost 2 bases, with 11 bases between them. The CDR3 is made up of 14 amino acids. The CDR3 DNA is TGTGCCAGCAGCGAGACAGGTGGCAATCAGCCCCAGCATTTT. Its translation: CASSETGGNQPQHF.